The rows below give T cell receptor beta chains drawn from one sample of a study of PD-1 blockade in classical Hodgkin lymphoma. TCRdb keeps only in-frame clones here, not all; method: immunoSEQ multiplex PCR. The sample lists tens of thousands of clones, just over 90% occurring once. The source material was peripheral blood mononuclear cells (PBMCs), sampled at baseline. The receptors here all came from a human donor with classical Hodgkin lymphoma. Each CDR3 is given with its conserved first and last residue. D genes are given only for firm matches. Not every row has a clone size; where given, it reads once, few, many or a size class.

d_gene	v_gene	j_gene	abundance	CDR3aa	CDR3nt
TRBD2	TRBV7-3	TRBJ2-2	.	CASTPGTSGTGELFF	TGTGCCAGCACCCCCGGGACTAGTGGAACCGGGGAGCTGTTTTTT
TRBD1	TRBV5-1	TRBJ2-1	.	CASSSTGVGEQFF	TGCGCCAGCAGCTCAACAGGGGTGGGTGAGCAGTTCTTC
TRBD2	TRBV9	TRBJ2-3	.	CASSVASTSGKFTDTQYF	TGTGCCAGCAGCGTAGCTTCGACTAGCGGGAAATTCACAGATACGCAGTATTTT
.	TRBV5-8	TRBJ2-3	.	CASSFISPGGDTQYF	TGTGCCAGCAGCTTTATTTCCCCCGGGGGAGATACGCAGTATTTT
.	TRBV4-1	TRBJ1-2	.	CASSQEGNTNYGYTF	TGCGCCAGCAGCCAAGAGGGTAACACTAACTATGGCTACACCTTC
.	TRBV4-2	TRBJ2-1	.	CASSQAVVQYNEQFF	TGTGCCAGCAGCCAAGCCGTGGTACAATACAATGAGCAGTTCTTC
.	TRBV5-6	TRBJ2-7	.	CASHRDSSYEQYF	TGTGCCAGCCACCGGGACTCCAGCTACGAGCAGTACTTC
.	TRBV6-5	TRBJ1-1	.	CASGRDTEAFF	TGTGCCAGCGGACGGGATACTGAAGCTTTCTTT
.	TRBV15	TRBJ1-2	.	CATSREGANYGYTF	TGTGCCACCAGCAGAGAGGGTGCTAACTATGGCTACACCTTC
TRBD2	TRBV10-3	TRBJ2-1	.	CAISDQILLAGGPSGNEQFF	TGTGCCATCAGTGACCAAATCTTACTAGCGGGAGGGCCCTCGGGGAATGAGCAGTTCTTC
.	TRBV7-6	TRBJ1-1	once	CASSLGRPPMNTEAFF	TGTGCCAGCAGCTTAGGACGGCCACCCATGAACACTGAAGCTTTCTTT
.	TRBV18	TRBJ2-2	.	CASSRLPNTGELFF	TGTGCCAGCTCAAGGTTGCCGAACACCGGGGAGCTGTTTTTT
.	TRBV7-9	TRBJ2-7	.	CASSSTGSSYEQYF	TGTGCCAGCAGCTCGACAGGAAGCTCCTACGAGCAGTACTTC
TRBD1	TRBV15	TRBJ2-5	.	CATSRAGTGLLGTQYF	TGTGCCACCAGCAGAGCCGGGACAGGTCTCCTGGGGACCCAGTACTTC
.	TRBV30	TRBJ1-1	.	CARRLGVSTEAFF	TGTGCCCGGCGTCTGGGTGTGAGTACTGAAGCTTTCTTT
.	TRBV6-5	TRBJ2-7	.	CASSPSTLYEQYF	TGTGCCAGCAGTCCGTCGACCTTGTACGAGCAGTACTTC
TRBD1	TRBV28	TRBJ1-5	once	CASSFRDSNQPQHF	TGTGCCAGCAGTTTCCGGGACAGTAATCAGCCCCAGCATTTT
.	TRBV15	TRBJ2-3	.	CATSKTMGATDTQYF	TGTGCCACCAGCAAAACGATGGGGGCCACAGATACGCAGTATTTT
.	TRBV9	TRBJ1-1	.	CASSDDINTEAFF	TGTGCCAGCAGCGATGACATAAACACTGAAGCTTTCTTT
TRBD1	TRBV10-1	TRBJ2-7	.	CASSPLRQGRTYEQYF	TGCGCCAGCAGCCCCTTGCGACAGGGACGCACCTACGAGCAGTACTTC
.	TRBV27	TRBJ2-7	.	CASSLILGLSSYEQYF	TGTGCCAGCAGTTTAATCCTCGGGCTGAGCTCCTACGAGCAGTACTTC
TRBD1	TRBV14	TRBJ1-3	.	CARIQGAIVYGNTIYF	TGTGCCAGGATTCAGGGGGCGATTGTTTATGGAAACACCATATATTTT
.	TRBV4-3	TRBJ1-3	.	CASSQDPGLGSGNTIYF	TGCGCCAGCAGCCAAGATCCCGGGCTGGGTTCCGGAAACACCATATATTTT
TRBD1	TRBV5-8	TRBJ2-3	.	CASSLGTRGQRTDTQYF	TGTGCCAGCAGCTTGGGTACGAGGGGACAGCGCACAGATACGCAGTATTTT
.	TRBV11-2	TRBJ2-7	.	CASRYSTVEQYF	TGTGCCAGCAGGTACTCAACGGTCGAGCAGTACTTC
.	TRBV28	TRBJ2-7	.	CASMPGFAYEQYF	TGTGCCAGCATGCCAGGGTTCGCCTACGAGCAGTACTTC
.	TRBV12-5	TRBJ2-3	.	CASAPSASLFPDTQYF	TGTGCTAGTGCCCCCTCGGCTTCTCTTTTCCCAGATACGCAGTATTTT
.	TRBV4-3	TRBJ1-3	.	CASSQDHGANTIYF	TGCGCCAGCAGCCAAGATCACGGGGCTAACACCATATATTTT
.	TRBV7-6	TRBJ2-2	once	CASSLAPKNTGELFF	TGTGCCAGCAGCTTAGCACCCAAGAACACCGGGGAGCTGTTTTTT
.	TRBV28	TRBJ2-7	.	CASSFQGGSYEQYF	TGTGCCAGCAGTTTTCAGGGGGGCTCCTACGAGCAGTACTTC
.	TRBV27	TRBJ2-1	.	CASGGSYNEQFF	TGTGCCAGCGGGGGATCCTACAATGAGCAGTTCTTC
.	TRBV6-4	TRBJ2-1	.	CASGGALRDLYNEQFF	TGTGCCAGCGGGGGAGCTCTACGAGACTTATACAATGAGCAGTTCTTC
.	TRBV2	TRBJ2-1	.	CASSQSEQFF	TGTGCCAGCAGTCAGTCTGAGCAGTTCTTC
.	TRBV11-2	TRBJ1-4	few	CASSLDLGPGGATNEKLFF	TGTGCCAGCAGCTTAGATCTGGGCCCCGGGGGAGCAACTAATGAAAAACTGTTTTTT
.	TRBV5-4	TRBJ2-5	.	CASSRKGLEETQYF	TGTGCCAGCAGCCGAAAAGGGCTTGAGGAGACCCAGTACTTC